The subject of this entry is one T cell receptor (beta chain). No antigen is known for it. These data come from a study of CD8 T cells in ankylosing spondylitis. Study findings and constraints: Ankylosing spondylitis blood seemed to carry a telltale TCR beta motif made of under ten highly homologous variants.

Via MiXCR, TCRdb re-called the 5' RACE reads, giving one row per CDR3 protein. In the table there are around 390,000 distinct CDR3 sequences, about 20% of which are singletons. The CDR3 is 16 amino acids. From germline, CDR1 is SGDLS and CDR2 YYNGEE. V shed 3 bases and J 3 bases; nucleotides not matched to a gene: 7. This TCR derives from a male donor with ankylosing spondylitis. The sample was blood, either unsorted or a sorted T cell fraction (not recorded which). V and J are TRBV9 and TRBJ2-7, with 12 bases lining up with TRBD2. CDR3 residues: CASSGSGTSGFYEQYF. Written as DNA, the CDR3 is TGTGCCAGCAGCGGGTCCGGGACTAGCGGGTTCTACGAGCAGTACTTC.